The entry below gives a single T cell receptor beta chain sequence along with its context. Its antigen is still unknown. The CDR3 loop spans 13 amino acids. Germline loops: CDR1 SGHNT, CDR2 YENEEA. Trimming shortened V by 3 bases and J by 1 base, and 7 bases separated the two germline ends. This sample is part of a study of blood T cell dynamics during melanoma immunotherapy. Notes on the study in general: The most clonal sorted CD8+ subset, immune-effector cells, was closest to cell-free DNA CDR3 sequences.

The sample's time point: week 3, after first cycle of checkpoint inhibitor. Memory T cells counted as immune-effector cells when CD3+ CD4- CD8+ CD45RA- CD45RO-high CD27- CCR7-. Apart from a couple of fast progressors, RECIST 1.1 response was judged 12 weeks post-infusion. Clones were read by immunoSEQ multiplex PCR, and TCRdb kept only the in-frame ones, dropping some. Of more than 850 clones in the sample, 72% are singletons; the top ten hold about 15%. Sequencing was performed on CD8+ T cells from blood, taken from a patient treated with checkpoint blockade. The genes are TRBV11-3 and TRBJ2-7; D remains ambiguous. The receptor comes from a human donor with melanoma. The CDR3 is CASSLTRSYEQYF. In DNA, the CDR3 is TGTGCCAGCAGCTTGACAAGATCCTACGAGCAGTACTTC. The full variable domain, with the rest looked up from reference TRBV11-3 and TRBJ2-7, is EAGVVQSPRYKIIEKKQPVAFWCNPISGHNTLYWYLQNLGQGPELLIRYENEEAVDDSQLPKDRFSAERLKGVDSTLKIQPAELGDSAVYLCASSLTRSYEQYFGPGTRLTVT.